This T cell receptor (beta chain) is from a study of blood T cell repertoires in COVID-19. Study at large: The analysed material was cDNA or gDNA that came from T cells, B-cell-depleted T cells, or PBMCs.

The CDR3 spans 15 residues. Germline trimming cut 2 bases from V and 7 bases from J; bases unmatched to any gene: 11. Germline CDR1 reads MNHNY; CDR2 reads SVGAGI (reference sequence). The authors' processing: Amplifying reference gene primers gave estimates of nucleated cell counts. Libraries were prepared by immunoSEQ multiplex PCR; TCRdb keeps only in-frame clonotypes and omits some of them. That table supplies the V and J calls and clone size; D and trimming were determined from the DNA. The table includes over 95,000 clones, roughly four fifths detected once. What was sequenced was peripheral blood. The rearrangement uses TRBV6-6 and TRBJ2-7, with TRBD1 matching over 7 bases. The clonotype originates from a human donor in a cohort sampled during active COVID-19. CDR3 sequence (DNA): TGTGCCAGCAGTTACCCCAGATCATCAGGGGGTGAGCAGTACTTC. Residues: CASSYPRSSGGEQYF.